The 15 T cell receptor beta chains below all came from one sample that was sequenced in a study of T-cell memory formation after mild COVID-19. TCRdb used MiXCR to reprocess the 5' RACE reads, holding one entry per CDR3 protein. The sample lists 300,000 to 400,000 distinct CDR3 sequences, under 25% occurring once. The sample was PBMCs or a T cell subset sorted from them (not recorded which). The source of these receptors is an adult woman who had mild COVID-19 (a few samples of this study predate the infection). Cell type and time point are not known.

The CDR3 coding sequence is TGTGCCAGCAGCCTGGGACGTGAAAAACTGTTTTTT. Encoded protein: CASSLGREKLFF. The chain carries TRBV7-9 and TRBJ1-4; weak D call: TRBD1 (5 bases). The V gene's germline CDR1 is SEHNR and CDR2 FQNEAQ (reference sequence). Trimming shortened V by 5 bases and J by 7 bases, and 8 bases separated the two germline ends. This CDR3 comprises 12 residues. The full variable domain, completed using reference TRBV7-9 and TRBJ1-4, is DTGVSQNPRHKITKRGQNVTFRCDPISEHNRLYWYRQTLGQGPEFLTYFQNEAQLEKSRLLSDRFSAERPKGSFSTLEIQRTEQGDSAMYLCASSLGREKLFFGSGTQLSVL.

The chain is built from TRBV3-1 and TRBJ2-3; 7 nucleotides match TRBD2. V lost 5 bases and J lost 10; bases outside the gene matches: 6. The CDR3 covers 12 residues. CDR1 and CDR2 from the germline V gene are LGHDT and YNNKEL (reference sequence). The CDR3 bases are TGTGCCAGCAGCACAAGCGGGGTTGCGCAGTATTTT. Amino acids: CASSTSGVAQYF.

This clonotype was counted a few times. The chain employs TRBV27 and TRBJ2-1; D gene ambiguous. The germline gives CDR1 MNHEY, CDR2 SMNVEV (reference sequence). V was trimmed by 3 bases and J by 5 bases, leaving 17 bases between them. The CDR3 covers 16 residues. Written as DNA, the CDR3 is TGTGCCAGCAGTTTTTTCCGTCTAAATGGCAACAATGAGCAGTTCTTC. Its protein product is CASSFFRLNGNNEQFF.

In DNA form, the CDR3 reads TGTGCCAGCTCACCAGTGGTGAACACTGAAGCTTTCTTT. Its protein product is CASSPVVNTEAFF. The chain is built from TRBV18 and TRBJ1-1; D not certain. The germline gives CDR1 KGHSH, CDR2 LQKENI. Trimming stripped 2 bases from V and 0 bases from J, with 4 bases between. This CDR3 has 13 amino acids.

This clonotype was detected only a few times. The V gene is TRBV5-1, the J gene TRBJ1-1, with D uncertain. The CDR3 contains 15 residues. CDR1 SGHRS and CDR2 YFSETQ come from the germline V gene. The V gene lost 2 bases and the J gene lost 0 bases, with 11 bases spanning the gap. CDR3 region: CASSFTEIMNTEAFF. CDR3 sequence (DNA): TGCGCCAGCAGCTTTACAGAAATTATGAACACTGAAGCTTTCTTT.

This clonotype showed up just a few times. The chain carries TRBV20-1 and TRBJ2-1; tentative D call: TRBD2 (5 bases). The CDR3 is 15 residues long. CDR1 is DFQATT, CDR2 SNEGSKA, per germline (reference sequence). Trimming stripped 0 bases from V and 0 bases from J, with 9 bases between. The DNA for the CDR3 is TGCAGTGCTAGAGAGGGAGTTAGCTCCTACAATGAGCAGTTCTTC. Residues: CSAREGVSSYNEQFF.

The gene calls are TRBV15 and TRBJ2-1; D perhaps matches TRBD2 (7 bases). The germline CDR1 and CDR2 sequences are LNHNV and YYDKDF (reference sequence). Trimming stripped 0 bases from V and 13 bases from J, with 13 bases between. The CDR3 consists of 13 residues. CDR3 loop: CATSRDQGGAQFF. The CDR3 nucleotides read TGTGCCACCAGCAGAGATCAAGGGGGGGCCCAGTTCTTC. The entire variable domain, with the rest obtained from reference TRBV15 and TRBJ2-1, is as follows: DAMVIQNPRYQVTQFGKPVTLSCSQTLNHNVMYWYQQKSSQAPKLLFHYYDKDFNNEADTPDNFQSRRPNTSFCFLDIRSPGLGDTAMYLCATSRDQGGAQFFGPGTRLTVL.

The CDR3 DNA reads as TGTGCCAGCAGCTTAGATCGGCTAGCGGGTTCCACAGATACGCAGTATTTT. Translation: CASSLDRLAGSTDTQYF. The V and J genes are TRBV7-2 and TRBJ2-3; TRBD2 aligns across 8 bases. Germline trimming cut 1 base from V and 2 bases from J; bases unmatched to any gene: 8. The CDR3 is 17 residues long. Germline CDR1 reads SGHTA; CDR2 reads FQGNSA.

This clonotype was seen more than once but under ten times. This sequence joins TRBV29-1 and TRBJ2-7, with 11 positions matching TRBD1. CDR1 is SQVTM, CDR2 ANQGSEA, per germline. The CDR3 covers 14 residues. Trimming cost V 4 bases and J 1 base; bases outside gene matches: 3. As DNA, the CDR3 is TGCAGCGTTGGGACAGGGGGCAGGTCCTACGAGCAGTACTTC. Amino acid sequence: CSVGTGGRSYEQYF.

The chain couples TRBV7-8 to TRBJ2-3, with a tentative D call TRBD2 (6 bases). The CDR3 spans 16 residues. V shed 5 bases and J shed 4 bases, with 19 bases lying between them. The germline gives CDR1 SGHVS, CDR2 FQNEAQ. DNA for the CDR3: TGTGCCAGCAGCACTCTCGGGAGCGGCCGCGCAGATACGCAGTATTTT. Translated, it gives CASSTLGSGRADTQYF.

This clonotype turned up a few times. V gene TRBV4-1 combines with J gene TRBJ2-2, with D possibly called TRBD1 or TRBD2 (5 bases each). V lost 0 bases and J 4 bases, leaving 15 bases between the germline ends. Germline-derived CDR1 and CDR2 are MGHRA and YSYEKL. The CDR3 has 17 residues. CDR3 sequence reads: CASSQEKGTPSTGELFF. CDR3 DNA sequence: TGCGCCAGCAGCCAAGAAAAAGGGACCCCTAGCACCGGGGAGCTGTTTTTT.

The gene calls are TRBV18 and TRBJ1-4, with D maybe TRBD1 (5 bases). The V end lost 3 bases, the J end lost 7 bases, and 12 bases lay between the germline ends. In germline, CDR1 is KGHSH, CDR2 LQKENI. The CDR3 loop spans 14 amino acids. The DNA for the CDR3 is TGTGCCAGCTCACCGGATAAAAGGGGTGAAAAACTGTTTTTT. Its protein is CASSPDKRGEKLFF.

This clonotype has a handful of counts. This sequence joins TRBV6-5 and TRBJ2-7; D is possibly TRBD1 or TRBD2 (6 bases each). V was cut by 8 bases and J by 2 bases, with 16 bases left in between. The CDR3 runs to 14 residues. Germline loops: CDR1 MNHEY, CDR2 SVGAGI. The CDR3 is CASGPPGAPYEQYF. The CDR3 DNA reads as TGTGCCAGCGGCCCCCCGGGGGCCCCCTACGAGCAGTACTTC.

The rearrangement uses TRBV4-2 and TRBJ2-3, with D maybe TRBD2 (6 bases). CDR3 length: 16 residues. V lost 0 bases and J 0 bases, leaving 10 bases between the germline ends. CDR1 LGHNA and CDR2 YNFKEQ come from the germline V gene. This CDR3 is CASSQDFRGSTDTQYF. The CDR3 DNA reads TGTGCCAGCAGCCAAGATTTCCGGGGGAGCACAGATACGCAGTATTTT.

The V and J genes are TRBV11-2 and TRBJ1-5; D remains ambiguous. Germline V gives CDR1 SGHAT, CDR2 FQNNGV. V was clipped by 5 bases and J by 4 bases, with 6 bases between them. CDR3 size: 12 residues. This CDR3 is CASSRLNQPQHF. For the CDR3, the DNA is TGTGCCAGCAGCCGCCTGAATCAGCCCCAGCATTTT.